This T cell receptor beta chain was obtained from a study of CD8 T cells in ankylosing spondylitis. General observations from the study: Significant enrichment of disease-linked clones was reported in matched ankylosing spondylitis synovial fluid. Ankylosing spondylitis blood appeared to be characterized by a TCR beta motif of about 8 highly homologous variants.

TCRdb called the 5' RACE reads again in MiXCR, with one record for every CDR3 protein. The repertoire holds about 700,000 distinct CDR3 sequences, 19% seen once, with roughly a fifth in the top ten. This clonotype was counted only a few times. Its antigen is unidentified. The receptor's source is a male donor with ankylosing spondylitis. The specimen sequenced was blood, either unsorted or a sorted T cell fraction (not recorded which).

CDR3 nucleotide sequence: TGTGCCAGCAGTATAGGGATCTCCTACGAGCAGTACTTC. It specifies CASSIGISYEQYF. The chain carries TRBV12-3 or TRBV12-4 and TRBJ2-7; D unclear. The ends were cut back, 5 bases at V and 0 bases at J, with 8 bases in the middle. This CDR3 comprises 13 residues.